This T cell receptor (beta chain) was documented in a study of CD4 T cells in relation to SARS-CoV-2 and coronaviruses. The unexposed donors gave CD4+ T cells in 2011-2018, prior to COVID-19. The cells were cultured for less than twelve days before CD4+ T cells were isolated. As cell numbers allowed, unexposed-donor CD4+ T cells faced SARS-CoV-2 S/N and four cold-coronavirus spikes. The data were produced by immunoSEQ multiplex PCR, yet TCRdb's version contains in-frame clones alone and is incomplete. The sample holds approximately 20,000 clones; about 72% are singletons and the top ten take about 15%. V lost 1 base to trimming and J lost 4 bases, with 8 bases between them. CDR1 is SGHAT, CDR2 FQDESV, per germline (reference sequence). The CDR3 is 14 amino acids. For this clone: Antigen: not known.

This chain uses TRBV11-1 with TRBJ1-5, with D unresolved. The receptor's source is a human donor in good health. Source material: CD4+ T cells from PBMCs, cultured in vitro. CDR3 residues: CASSLDGTNQPQHF. The CDR3 region has the DNA TGTGCCAGCAGCTTAGATGGCACAAATCAGCCCCAGCATTTT.